This TCR beta chain was recorded in a study of molecular identifiers for immune sequencing clone quantification. Notes on the study in general: Identical TCR molecules sharing a barcode could underestimate highly expanded clone sizes.

Library preparation followed earlier protocols using designated TCR primers. TCRdb independently ran MiXCR on the PCR reads; one entry per CDR3 protein. The sample holds some 97,000 distinct CDR3 sequences, 20% to 30% seen once. The germline V gene encodes CDR1 LGHNA and CDR2 YNFKEQ. The CDR3 extends over 16 amino acids. With respect to this clonotype: The antigen is not known. At one end the junction does not follow the germline gene, possibly because of a read error.

The sample consisted of naive CD8+ T cells from blood, with Jurkat cell RNA spiked in. Sample subset: FACS-sorted CD8+CD4-CCR7+CD45RA+ naive T cells. The chain links TRBV4-2 to TRBJ2-7; D may be TRBD2 (5 bases). The receptor was isolated from a human donor in good health. Some libraries in this study had Jurkat cell RNA spiked in. The CDR3 DNA is TGTGCCAGCAGCCAAGAAGTCGGGAAGAGCTCCTACGAGCAGCACTTC. The encoded protein is CASSQEVGKSSYEQHF.